The 21 T cell receptor beta chains listed next were all sequenced from one sample in a study of OX40 agonist ivuxolimab in advanced cancers. Sequencing was performed with immunoSEQ multiplex PCR; in TCRdb, only in-frame clones are kept and a portion is missing. The sample lists roughly 53,000 clones, 60% to 80% seen once, with roughly 2.5% in the top ten. The sample here was CD4+ or CD8+ T cells sorted from blood, taken in a trial of the OX40 agonist ivuxolimab. The receptor set was obtained from an adult with an advanced solid tumor such as melanoma, head and neck, liver or kidney cancer.

V usage is TRBV5-1 and J usage is TRBJ2-4; D is uncertain. The CDR3 has 16 residues. The germline V gene has CDR1 SGHRS and CDR2 YFSETQ. V lost 1 base to trimming and J lost 1 base, with 12 bases between them. DNA for the CDR3: TGCGCCAGCAGCTTGCCCATGGTTGGGGCCAAAAACATTCAGTACTTC. Translating it yields CASSLPMVGAKNIQYF.

This sequence joins TRBV18 and TRBJ1-1; the D is unclear. The CDR3 loop spans 14 amino acids. Trimming took 1 base from V and 1 from J, leaving 7 bases between them. The V gene's germline CDR1 is KGHSH and CDR2 LQKENI. CDR3 in DNA: TGTGCCAGCTCACCACGGAGGACGAACACTGAAGCTTTCTTT. Its translation: CASSPRRTNTEAFF. The full variable domain, with the rest looked up from reference TRBV18 and TRBJ1-1, is NAGVMQNPRHLVRRRGQEARLRCSPMKGHSHVYWYRQLPEEGLKFMVYLQKENIIDESGMPKERFSAEFPKEGPSILRIQQVVRGDSAAYFCASSPRRTNTEAFFGQGTRLTVV.

The chain joins TRBV6-1 to TRBJ1-5; D perhaps matches TRBD1 (5 bases). This CDR3 has 15 amino acids. V lost 6 bases, J lost 4 bases, and 16 bases lay in between. Germline V gene data show CDR1 as MNHNS and CDR2 as SASEGT. CDR3 in DNA: TGTGCCAGCAGGAACGGGGGGGAAAGGAATCAGCCCCAGCATTTT. As protein: CASRNGGERNQPQHF.

The table lists this clone with a count of one. CDR3 region: CASREGWMNTEAFF. In DNA form, the CDR3 reads TGTGCCAGTCGCGAGGGCTGGATGAACACTGAAGCTTTCTTT. The J gene is TRBJ1-1, the V gene TRBV19; D gene uncertain. Germline V gene sequence: CDR1 LNHDA, CDR2 SQIVND (reference sequence). V gave up 8 bases and J gave up 0 bases, with 13 bases separating them. The CDR3 is 14 residues long.

The rearrangement uses TRBV5-1 and TRBJ1-1, with TRBD1 matching over 11 bases. V shed 3 bases, J shed 5 bases, and the junction held 6 bases outside the gene matches. This CDR3 has 15 amino acids. The germline CDR1 and CDR2 sequences are SGHRS and YFSETQ. DNA of the CDR3: TGCGCCAGCAGCTGGGGGACAGGGGGTGAAACTGAAGCTTTCTTT. This encodes CASSWGTGGETEAFF.

The chain carries TRBV6-1 and TRBJ1-2; 9 bases are shared with TRBD1. Losses at the gene ends were 7 bases for V and 4 bases for J; bases not matched to a gene: 7. The germline V gene has CDR1 MNHNS and CDR2 SASEGT. The CDR3 covers 14 residues. CDR3 loop: CASNTGTGTYGYTF. CDR3 bases: TGTGCCAGCAACACCGGGACAGGGACCTATGGCTACACCTTC.

This clone has only a few counts. This chain uses TRBV10-2 with TRBJ2-3; perhaps TRBD2 as D (6 bases). Germline CDR1 and CDR2: WSHSY and SAAADI. With 4 bases removed from V and 0 bases from J, the gap between germline ends came to 11 bases. The CDR3 totals 15 residues. CDR3 loop: CASSVDYLSTDTQYF. CDR3 in DNA: TGCGCCAGCAGTGTGGACTACCTTAGCACAGATACGCAGTATTTT.

This sequence joins TRBV19 and TRBJ2-6; 7 bases are shared with TRBD1. The germline CDR1 and CDR2 sequences are LNHDA and SQIVND (reference sequence). Trimming cost V 4 bases and J 0 bases; bases outside gene matches: 3. This CDR3 spans 16 amino acids. The chain's CDR3 is CASSTAGGSGANVLTF. DNA of the CDR3: TGTGCCAGTAGTACCGCAGGGGGCTCTGGGGCCAACGTCCTGACTTTC.

This clone was counted once. The chain couples TRBV7-2 to TRBJ1-6, with a tentative D call TRBD1 (6 bases). CDR1 is SGHTA and CDR2 is FQGNSA in the germline V gene. This CDR3 is 14 amino acids long. V gave up 6 bases and J gave up 10 bases, with 16 bases separating them. The CDR3, as DNA: TGTGCCAGCAGGATAAAGAGTACAGGGTCACCCCTCCACTTT. Its protein product is CASRIKSTGSPLHF. The whole variable domain, filled in from reference TRBV7-2 and TRBJ1-6, reads GAGVSQSPSNKVTEKGKDVELRCDPISGHTALYWYRQSLGQGLEFLIYFQGNSAPDKSGLPSDRFSAERTGGSVSTLTIQRTQQEDSAVYLCASRIKSTGSPLHFGNGTRLTVT.

The CDR3 here is CASSLGASGGYEQYF. The CDR3 bases are TGTGCCAGCAGCTTAGGTGCTAGCGGAGGTTACGAGCAGTACTTC. J is TRBJ2-7 and V is TRBV7-2; 7 nucleotides line up with TRBD2. CDR1 is SGHTA and CDR2 is FQGNSA in the germline V gene. V dropped 1 base and J dropped 4; count of bases not matched to a gene: 7. The CDR3 totals 15 residues.

This clone has only a few counts. This chain connects TRBV6-5 to TRBJ2-5, with 7 bases matching TRBD1. Germline assignment: CDR1 MNHEY and CDR2 SVGAGI. The V gene end was trimmed by 6 bases and the J gene end by 5 bases; junction bases not matched to a gene: 6. This CDR3 is built from 13 residues. The CDR3 here is CASSRDRQETQYF. CDR3 nucleotides: TGTGCCAGCAGCCGGGACAGACAGGAGACCCAGTACTTC.

CDR3 DNA sequence: TGTGCCAGCAGCTTATCCGGAGGGGCAAGCACTGAAGCTTTCTTT. Its protein is CASSLSGGASTEAFF. The genes are TRBV7-2 and TRBJ1-1; D might be TRBD1 (5 bases). The CDR3 has 15 amino acids. The ends were cut back, 2 bases at V and 4 bases at J, with 14 bases in the middle. CDR1 is SGHTA, CDR2 FQGNSA, per germline.

This rearrangement joins TRBV6-5 to TRBJ2-3; no clear D gene. Germline CDR1 MNHEY, CDR2 SVGAGI. Trimming removed 2 bases from V and 2 bases from J, with 11 bases in between. The CDR3 runs 15 residues. The CDR3 sequence is CASSYGLPSTDTQYF. The DNA of the CDR3 is TGTGCCAGCAGTTACGGGTTACCCTCCACAGATACGCAGTATTTT.

This clone was seen only a few times. The CDR3 reads CAWSEQGSGELFF. The CDR3 nucleotides are TGTGCCTGGAGTGAACAGGGAAGCGGGGAGCTGTTTTTT. The chain recombines TRBV30 with TRBJ2-2, with D maybe TRBD1 (6 bases). The germline V and J ends were trimmed by 1 base and 7 bases, with 10 bases remaining between them. The CDR3 runs to 13 residues. CDR1 and CDR2 (germline): GTSNPN, SVGIG (reference sequence).

The chain carries TRBV6-5 and TRBJ1-1; 7 bases are a match to TRBD1. The CDR3 runs to 14 residues. Germline V gene data show CDR1 as MNHEY and CDR2 as SVGAGI. V lost 5 bases to trimming and J lost 1 base; unmatched junction nucleotides: 4. The CDR3 loop reads CASSPGQANTEAFF. The CDR3 DNA follows: TGTGCCAGCAGTCCCGGACAGGCGAACACTGAAGCTTTCTTT.

This rearrangement joins TRBV9 to TRBJ2-2, with 8 bases lining up with TRBD1. The CDR3 is 15 residues long. Unmatched junction bases numbered 5, after V lost 6 bases and J lost 1 base. The germline V gene has CDR1 SGDLS and CDR2 YYNGEE. The CDR3 nucleotides are TGTGCCAGCAAACCGACAGGGGAGAACACCGGGGAGCTGTTTTTT. It specifies CASKPTGENTGELFF.

The V call is TRBV6-5, the J call TRBJ2-7; 9 bases match TRBD1. CDR3 length equals 14 residues. Germline trimming cut 5 bases from V and 5 bases from J; bases unmatched to any gene: 7. CDR1 is MNHEY, CDR2 SVGAGI, per germline. The CDR3 region has the DNA TGTGCCAGCAGTAGGGGGACAGGGTCTCACGAGCAGTACTTC. As protein: CASSRGTGSHEQYF.

The chain has TRBV15 and TRBJ1-1; the match to TRBD1 covers 8 bases. CDR1 is LNHNV and CDR2 is YYDKDF in the germline V gene (reference sequence). The CDR3 has 16 residues. V shed 3 bases, J shed 4 bases, and the junction held 10 bases outside the gene matches. In DNA form, the CDR3 reads TGTGCCACCAGCAGGATCAGGGGGCGGAAGGGCACTGAAGCTTTCTTT. This gives the protein CATSRIRGRKGTEAFF.

By sample share, this clone is medium-sized. The rearrangement joins TRBV29-1 to TRBJ2-3; the D gene is possibly TRBD1 (6 bases). The CDR3 runs to 15 residues. Germline V lookup: CDR1 SQVTM, CDR2 ANQGSEA. The V end was cut by 2 bases, the J end by 2 bases, with 14 bases between. The CDR3 nucleotides read TGCAGCGTTGAAATTCGGACAGCCCCCACAGATACGCAGTATTTT. It specifies CSVEIRTAPTDTQYF.

This chain connects TRBV5-5 to TRBJ2-5; D gene unclear. V shed 2 bases and J shed 0 bases, with 5 bases lying between them. CDR1 and CDR2 (germline): SGHKS, YYEKEE (reference sequence). This CDR3 has 13 residues. The CDR3 sequence: CASSFRYQETQYF. Written as DNA, the CDR3 is TGTGCCAGCAGCTTCAGGTACCAAGAGACCCAGTACTTC.

The rearrangement links TRBV5-1 to TRBJ2-5; 9 positions agree with TRBD2. The end of the DNA aligns better with TRBJ2-7, so the J call may be wrong. The germline gives CDR1 SGHRS, CDR2 YFSETQ. The CDR3 is 14 amino acids. CDR3: CASSKSGRFDEQYF. The CDR3, as DNA: TGCGCCAGCAGCAAAAGCGGGAGGTTCGACGAGCAGTACTTC.